One sample yielded the 6 T cell receptor beta chains listed below, sequenced in a study of shared clonotypes between healthy human individuals. Here immunoSEQ multiplex PCR was the method, and the copy in TCRdb shows in-frame clones only, minus some. The data show about 480,000 clones, around 74% seen once. Sequenced input: PBMCs. The receptors were gathered from a woman aged 40-49 years in good health. Some clones in this sample may be carry-over from other donors' samples.

The rearrangement uses TRBV6-1 and TRBJ2-7, with a tentative D call TRBD2 (6 bases). Trimming removed 2 bases from V and 5 bases from J, with 19 bases in between. The CDR3 length is 16 residues. Per the germline V gene, CDR1 is MNHNS and CDR2 is SASEGT. The CDR3 sequence: CASSEPLPGVSHEQYF. The CDR3 coding sequence is TGTGCCAGCAGTGAACCCCTACCGGGAGTGAGCCACGAGCAGTACTTC.

V usage is TRBV6-5 and J usage is TRBJ1-4; D is uncertain. The CDR3 spans 14 residues. CDR1 and CDR2 from the germline V gene are MNHEY and SVGAGI. Trimming removed 4 bases at V and 0 bases at J, with 6 bases between. CDR3 sequence reads: CASSSVATNEKLFF. CDR3 in DNA: TGTGCCAGCAGTTCGGTGGCAACTAATGAAAAACTGTTTTTT.

This clone has only one observation. The CDR3 DNA reads TGCGCCAGCAGCACGGGACTAGCGGGAGTCGACGAGCAGTACTTC. Translating gives CASSTGLAGVDEQYF. This rearrangement joins TRBV5-1 to TRBJ2-7; 14 bases align to TRBD2. The CDR3 is made up of 15 amino acids. The germline V gene has CDR1 SGHRS and CDR2 YFSETQ. Trimming cost V 4 bases and J 5 bases; bases outside gene matches: 5. The full variable domain, its missing parts supplied by reference TRBV5-1 and TRBJ2-7, is KAGVTQTPRYLIKTRGQQVTLSCSPISGHRSVSWYQQTPGQGLQFLFEYFSETQRNKGNFPGRFSGRQFSNSRSEMNVSTLELGDSALYLCASSTGLAGVDEQYFGPGTRLTVT.

The rearrangement joins TRBV4-1 to TRBJ2-7, with 7 bases identical to TRBD2. The V gene's germline CDR1 is MGHRA and CDR2 YSYEKL. With V trimmed by 0 bases and J by 4 bases, 6 bases remained unmatched. This CDR3 is built from 15 residues. CDR3 residues: CASSQEDDGGYEQYF. CDR3 sequence (DNA): TGCGCCAGCAGCCAAGAAGATGACGGGGGGTACGAGCAGTACTTC.

DNA of the CDR3: TGTGCCAGCAGCTTAGGCCCTTCAGGGGGCGAGGTCTATGGCTACACCTTC. This sequence encodes CASSLGPSGGEVYGYTF. The V call is TRBV7-6, the J call TRBJ1-2; 8 nucleotides align to TRBD1. The V and J ends lost 1 base and 4 bases, in that order; junction bases with no gene match: 11. Germline V gene data show CDR1 as SGHVS and CDR2 as FNYEAQ. CDR3 size: 17 residues.

The chain links TRBV4-2 to TRBJ1-3; the match to TRBD1 covers 7 bases. The CDR3 contains 19 residues. Germline loops: CDR1 LGHNA, CDR2 YNFKEQ. J lost 1 base, V lost 1 base, and 13 bases had no gene match. The CDR3 loop is CASSQAARDSRLSGNTIYF. The CDR3 DNA follows: TGTGCCAGCAGCCAAGCCGCCCGGGACAGTAGACTTTCTGGAAACACCATATATTTT.